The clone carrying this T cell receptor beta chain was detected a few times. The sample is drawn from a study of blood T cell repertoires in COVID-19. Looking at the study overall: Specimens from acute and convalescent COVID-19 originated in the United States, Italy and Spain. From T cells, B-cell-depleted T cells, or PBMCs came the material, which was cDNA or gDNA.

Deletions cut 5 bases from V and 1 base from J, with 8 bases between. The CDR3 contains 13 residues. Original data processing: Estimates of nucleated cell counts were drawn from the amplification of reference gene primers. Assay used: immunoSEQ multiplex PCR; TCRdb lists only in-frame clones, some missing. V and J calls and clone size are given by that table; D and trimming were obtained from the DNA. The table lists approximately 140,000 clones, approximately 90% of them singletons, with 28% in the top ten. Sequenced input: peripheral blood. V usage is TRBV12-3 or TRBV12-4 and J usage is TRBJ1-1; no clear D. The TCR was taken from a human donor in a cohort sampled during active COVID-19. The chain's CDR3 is CASSIGKNTEAFF. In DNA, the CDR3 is TGTGCCAGCAGTATCGGGAAGAACACTGAAGCTTTCTTT.